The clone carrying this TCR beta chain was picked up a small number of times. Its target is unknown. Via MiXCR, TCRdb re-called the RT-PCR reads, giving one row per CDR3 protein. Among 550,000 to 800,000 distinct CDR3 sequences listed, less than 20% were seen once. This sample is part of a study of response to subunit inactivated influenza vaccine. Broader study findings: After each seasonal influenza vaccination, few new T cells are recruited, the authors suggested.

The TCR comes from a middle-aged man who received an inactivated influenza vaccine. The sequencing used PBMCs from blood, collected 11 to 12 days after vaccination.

Written as DNA, the CDR3 is TGCGCCAGCAGCCAAGAAATACCTCCCAGTGAGCAGTTCTTC. It is translated as CASSQEIPPSEQFF. The chain uses TRBV4-3 and TRBJ2-1; no definite D call. V was pared by 0 bases and J by 9 bases, with 12 bases between. The germline CDR1 and CDR2 sequences are LGHNA and YSLEER. The CDR3 spans 14 residues.